Listed below are T cell receptor beta chains from one sample, sequenced in a study of blood T cell repertoires in COVID-19. Sequencing was performed with immunoSEQ multiplex PCR; in TCRdb, only in-frame clones are kept and a portion is missing. The table shows tens of thousands of clones, with around 83% occurring only once. Sequencing was carried out using peripheral blood. The receptors come from a man at least 80 years old with acute or convalescent COVID-19. CDR3s leave out the opening cysteine and the closing phenylalanine or tryptophan. The order of the fields is clone size, V gene, CDR3 protein. The listing skips clone size in some rows; elsewhere it reads once, few, many or a size class.

>once|TRBV19
ASSTTGDGANVLT
>NA|TRBV24-1
ATSDFLDEQY
>once|TRBV9
ASSVGGRTDNEQF
>NA|TRBV28
ASSLGGINQPQH
>NA|TRBV5-1
ASSDSTGVGEQY
>NA|TRBV2
ASSLGQGEAF
>NA|TRBV4-3
ASSIKRWTSGKSPEQY
>NA|TRBV28
PLTIGPRGTEAF
>NA|TRBV7-2
ASSLNTAGITGELF
>once|TRBV2
ASAGQGGYEQY
>NA|TRBV18
ASSPRAGANEKLF
>NA|TRBV7-8
ASSGDRRNYGYT
>NA|TRBV4-3
ASSIDRGNTGELF
>NA|TRBV11-2
ASSLAVTSGANRQF
>NA|TRBV6-5
ASSYATGGGSPLH
>NA|TRBV7-9
ASSASATGRAF
>NA|TRBV7-9
ASSLMTAGEQY
>NA|TRBV5-1
ASSLEGLAANEQF
>NA|TRBV18
ASSPGGARGLREQF
>few|TRBV18
ASSPDILANEKLF
>NA|TRBV5-4
ASSLQGAGNTIY
>NA|TRBV28
ASSLGTGYADGYT
>NA|TRBV6-5
ASSRETLANYGYT
>few|TRBV28
ASITSEGTGMSYGYT
>NA|TRBV25-1
ASSPRGGKNAGYGYT
>NA|TRBV19
ASRLGQGVYEQY
>NA|TRBV6-6
ASSSGGQGYGYT
>NA|TRBV25-1
ASSWSSGANVLT
>NA|TRBV29-1
SATGTAYEQY
>NA|TRBV27
ASSLFAGGSDNSPLH
>NA|TRBV3-1/TRBV3-2
ASSQYRYSGLCEQY
>NA|TRBV11-3
ASSSGTEAF
>once|TRBV19
ASRETGVSVDTQY
>NA|TRBV5-1
ASSPGGSFFAGELF
>NA|TRBV11-3
ASSSRTGRNEQF
>NA|TRBV5-4
ASSGTSGGFFISDTQY
>NA|TRBV15
ATSRSRDASNQPQH
>few|TRBV28
ATLRSGSSYEQY
>NA|TRBV5-6
ASSLEAGTYNEQF
>NA|TRBV7-8
ASSSEGGASNQPQH
>NA|TRBV19
ASSNGRVNTEAF
>NA|TRBV27
ASSRQGVVEKLF